These 5 T cell receptor beta chains were all obtained from the same sample, sequenced in a study of blood T cell repertoires in COVID-19. The table came from immunoSEQ multiplex PCR; TCRdb's copy has only in-frame clones and leaves some out. The sample consists of roughly 110,000 clones, about four fifths of them appearing once. The source material was peripheral blood. These TCRs come from a human donor in a cohort sampled during active COVID-19.

The chain carries TRBV10-2 and TRBJ2-7, with 7 bases matching TRBD2. This CDR3 is 14 amino acids long. V trimming: 6 bases; J trimming: 0 bases; junction bases outside the gene matches: 5. Germline V gene sequence: CDR1 WSHSY, CDR2 SAAADI. DNA for the CDR3: TGCGCCAGCAGAGTAGCGGGCAGCTCCTACGAGCAGTACTTC. Translation gives CASRVAGSSYEQYF.

This clone showed up just a few times. The chain employs TRBV4-1 and TRBJ1-1; a possible D gene is TRBD1 (6 bases). Looked up from germline, CDR1 is MGHRA and CDR2 is YSYEKL. The V end was cut by 4 bases, the J end by 4 bases, with 16 bases between. This CDR3 is built from 15 residues. CDR3 amino acids: CASSLTPGEITEAFF. The CDR3 coding sequence is TGCGCCAGCAGCCTCACGCCAGGGGAGATCACTGAAGCTTTCTTT.

This clone came up a few times. This CDR3 is also generated by other DNA sequences in the sample. The genes are TRBV6-5 and TRBJ1-5, with TRBD1 as a possible D gene (5 bases). CDR1 MNHEY and CDR2 SVGAGI come from the germline V gene. This CDR3 is built from 15 residues. The germline V and J ends were trimmed by 0 bases and 4 bases, with 10 bases remaining between them. The CDR3 loop is CASSYSDSPNQPQHF. In DNA, the CDR3 is TGTGCCAGCAGTTACTCAGACAGCCCAAATCAGCCCCAGCATTTT.

The V and J genes are TRBV6-2 or TRBV6-3 and TRBJ2-1, with 9 positions matching TRBD1. Losses at the gene ends were 5 bases for V and 7 bases for J; bases not matched to a gene: 3. Per the germline V gene, CDR1 is MNHEY and CDR2 is SVGEGT. The CDR3 spans 13 residues. The CDR3 here is CASSQTGGNEQFF. The CDR3 coding sequence is TGTGCCAGCAGTCAGACAGGGGGGAATGAGCAGTTCTTC.

The chain uses TRBV24-1 and TRBJ2-7, with D unclear. This CDR3 region has 13 residues. Germline loops: CDR1 KGHDR, CDR2 SFDVKD. Trimming stripped 5 bases from V and 2 bases from J, with 9 bases between. DNA for the CDR3: TGTGCCACCAGTGCCGCAGGTACCTACGAGCAGTACTTC. It translates to CATSAAGTYEQYF.